This TCR beta chain was identified during a study of CD8+CD57+ T cells in acquired aplastic anemia (dated by TCRdb to 2016 to 2019). Notes on the research overall: On average, sorted CD4+ and CD8+ cells yielded 2.5 to 3.5 ug of extracted DNA, with a range of roughly 0.18 to 30 ug. A CD8+CD57+ expansion meant a frequency higher than the mean frequency seen in healthy subjects.

Study-wide conclusions, independent of this receptor: Patients and healthy controls showed no significant difference in CD8+ Simpson's diversity (P=0.060). Over 25 CD8+ CDR3 sequences were found in both patients and controls but appeared to be highly expressed in patients and within the immunodominant clones of the patients.

Expansion of CD8+CD57+ cells had been shown by flow cytometry in the patients chosen for sequencing. Severe acquired aplastic anemia was diagnosed in all patients according to International Study of Aplastic Anemia and Agranulocytosis and Camitta criteria. No therapy had been received by the patients at the time of blood sampling. TCR repertoires of sorted CD4+ and CD8+ blood T cells from severe aplastic anemia patients and healthy subjects were deep-sequenced in the study. In the USA, patient enrollment took place under clinicaltrials.gov protocols 00001620, 01623167, 00001397, 00071045, 00081523 and 00961064. Ficoll-Paque density gradient centrifugation was used to isolate peripheral blood mononuclear cells. Before DNA extraction, CD4+ and CD8+ T cells were sorted by FACS or by magnetic beads. Trimming at the junction amounts to 3 bases on V and 7 bases on J, and the germline ends lie 12 bases apart. The cysteine opens and the phenylalanine closes a CDR3 of 12 amino acids. CDR3 DNA only is kept here, 36 bases in frame from base 1. According to the germline V gene (reference sequence), CDR1 reads DFQATT and CDR2 reads SNEGSKA.

This clonotype appeared a few times. The clone's antigen remains unknown. No per-base quality is available; no much larger clone lies one base away. TCR beta VDJ combination and CDR3 sequence profiling used genomic DNA as the template. An Illumina HiSeq 2000 was used for TCR repertoire sequencing. The original pipeline was this. Repertoire assessment relied on Simpson's diversity index, CDR3 size and DJ length profiles, and TRBV/TRBJ rearrangement plots. The most abundant DNA sequence in the deep sequencing data was taken as the immunodominant clone. CDR3 amino acid sequences were screened for sharing across subjects and compared with published repertoires and the VDJdb database. TCRdb reanalyzed the raw reads on its own, using fastp at Q25 for trimming and MiXCR for clone calling, and kept in-frame beta chains. For every CDR3 protein sequence, its rows merge into one entry that carries the most common genes and DNA. The V and J calls were determined by TCRdb, not by the authors. This sample lists 150,000 to 200,000 distinct CDR3 sequences; roughly half were detected once. Clones ranked in the top ten supply 8.5% to 10% of the sample.

The source is a human donor with aplastic anemia. Source material: sorted CD4+, CD8+, or CD8+CD57+ T cells (not recorded which) from PBMCs. The sequence joins TRBV20-1 to TRBJ1-2, with no reliable assignment of the D segment. This receptor has the CDR3 CSASEGDVGYTF. The nucleotides are TGCAGTGCTAGTGAGGGAGATGTTGGCTACACCTTC.